This is a list of T cell receptor beta chains from one sample in a study of PD-L1 blockade in urothelial cancer. Profiled with immunoSEQ multiplex PCR; TCRdb holds only in-frame clones, not every one. Here the sample spans around 79,000 clones, 85% being singletons. Sequencing was performed on PBMCs, taken around atezolizumab (anti-PD-L1) treatment. The source of these receptors is a man aged 40-50 years with urothelial cancer. CDR3s leave out the opening cysteine and the closing phenylalanine or tryptophan.

J: TRBJ1-1; V: TRBV2; CDR3: ASAYEGGTEAF
J: TRBJ2-7; V: TRBV25-1; CDR3: ASSDQGSRWGKNEQY
J: TRBJ2-1; V: TRBV7-8; CDR3: ASSLPEGPEQF
J: TRBJ1-2; V: TRBV28; CDR3: ASRTGGNYGYT
J: TRBJ2-1; V: TRBV30; CDR3: AWSGGEGYNEQF
J: TRBJ2-7; V: TRBV19; CDR3: ASSRSGGLNYEQY
J: TRBJ1-2; V: TRBV14; CDR3: ASSQGRINYGYT
J: TRBJ1-2; V: TRBV28; CDR3: ASSFLGLYGYT
J: TRBJ1-1; V: TRBV29-1; CDR3: SVGNRRGQGDAF
J: TRBJ1-1; V: TRBV28; CDR3: ASSHEPGGINTEAF
J: TRBJ1-2; V: TRBV5-4; CDR3: ASGRQGAGGYT
J: TRBJ2-7; V: TRBV28; CDR3: ASSKRVRSYEQY
J: TRBJ2-3; V: TRBV27; CDR3: ASSITGVGSDTQY
J: TRBJ2-2; V: TRBV28; CDR3: ASSSGPLDTGELF
J: TRBJ2-7; V: TRBV19; CDR3: ASSIQGRHEQY
J: TRBJ1-1; V: TRBV19; CDR3: ASSVDLIRGLNTEAF
J: TRBJ2-7; V: TRBV5-4; CDR3: ASSLAGLAGMSYEQY
J: TRBJ1-1; V: TRBV28; CDR3: ASTPGGVRGTEAF
J: TRBJ1-1; V: TRBV27; CDR3: ASSLQGKGLTEAF
J: TRBJ1-5; V: TRBV19; CDR3: ASTLDRVGNQPQH
J: TRBJ2-7; V: TRBV5-4; CDR3: ASSLVAGEREQY
J: TRBJ2-5; V: TRBV5-1; CDR3: ASSLNGPQETQY
J: TRBJ2-7; V: TRBV27; CDR3: ASSLGGSGTYEQY
J: TRBJ2-7; V: TRBV6-5; CDR3: ASSYSDRGSYEQY
J: TRBJ1-2; V: TRBV25-1; CDR3: ASSRTLDYGYT
J: TRBJ1-3; V: TRBV18; CDR3: ASSPRRDRSSGNTIY
J: TRBJ2-3; V: TRBV9; CDR3: ASSVGGTSGEVGY
J: TRBJ1-1; V: TRBV14; CDR3: ASSQRTGMNTEAF
J: TRBJ2-7; V: TRBV27; CDR3: ASSISGQTYEQY
J: TRBJ1-2; V: TRBV29-1; CDR3: SVASGGSNYGYT
J: TRBJ2-6; V: TRBV28; CDR3: ASRRTGTSGANVLT
J: TRBJ2-1; V: TRBV7-7; CDR3: ASSPGLANNEQF
J: TRBJ2-7; V: TRBV6-5; CDR3: ASSLDRGRYEQY
J: TRBJ1-4; V: TRBV15; CDR3: ATSRRQGTTNEKLF
J: TRBJ2-3; V: TRBV5-1; CDR3: ASSPPGGQDTQY